The 18 T cell receptor beta chains presented below share a single source sample, sequenced in a study of breast tumors, draining lymph nodes, adjacent tissues. In TCRdb, the multiplex PCR reads were re-called with MiXCR into one record per CDR3 protein. The sample contains 150,000 to 200,000 distinct CDR3 sequences, approximately 31% of which appear only once. Breast cancer patients provided tissue from their axillary draining lymph nodes. Sequenced: axillary lymph node tissue. The receptor set was obtained from a female donor with breast cancer. Some clones in this sample may be carry-over from other donors' samples.

On this clonotype: At one boundary the junction diverges from the germline segment, which might be a read error. The chain carries TRBV6-6 and TRBJ2-5; D perhaps matches TRBD2 (5 bases). Germline values: CDR1 MNHNY, CDR2 SVGAGI (reference sequence). CDR3 length: 13 residues. CDR3 sequence (DNA): TGTGCCGGCAGTCCCTCGGGCCGGGGGACCCAGTACTTC. Protein: CAGSPSGRGTQYF.

This clonotype has at least ten counts. The chain uses TRBV6-2 or TRBV6-3 and TRBJ1-6; a possible D gene is TRBD1 (6 bases). The CDR3 totals 15 residues. Germline lookup yields CDR1 MNHEY and CDR2 SVGEGT. Between the trimmed V and J ends, which lost 2 bases and 9 bases, there was a span of 14 bases. The chain's CDR3 is CASSYELTGSSPLHF. The CDR3 region has the DNA TGTGCCAGCAGTTACGAGCTGACAGGCTCTTCACCCCTCCACTTT.

The chain employs TRBV3-1 and TRBJ2-6, with D uncertain. The CDR3 is 13 residues long. Germline lookup yields CDR1 LGHDT and CDR2 YNNKEL (reference sequence). Trimming took 3 bases from V and 2 from J, leaving 2 bases between them. This CDR3 is CASSHPGANVLTF. CDR3 DNA sequence: TGTGCCAGCAGCCATCCTGGGGCCAACGTCCTGACTTTC. Drawing the rest from reference TRBV3-1 and TRBJ2-6, the complete variable domain is DTAVSQTPKYLVTQMGNDKSIKCEQNLGHDTMYWYKQDSKKFLKIMFSYNNKELIINETVPNRFSPKSPDKAHLNLHINSLELGDSAVYFCASSHPGANVLTFGAGSRLTVL.

This clonotype was recorded a few times. This sequence may be a read error, since a much larger clone differs from it by one base. This CDR3 is missing its conserved last phenylalanine or tryptophan, likely due to a read error. The rearrangement links TRBV7-6 to TRBJ1-2, with D possibly being TRBD1 (6 bases). From germline, CDR1 is SGHVS and CDR2 FNYEAQ. The CDR3 is 15 residues long. The CDR3 nucleotides read TGTGCTAGCAGCTTAGTGGGGGGCAGTCACTATGGCTACACCCTC. Its translation is CASSLVGGSHYGYTL.

With regard to this clonotype: This may be a read error, as it is one base from a much larger clone. This chain links TRBV20-1 with TRBJ2-1; D may match TRBD1 or TRBD2 (5 bases each). Germline V gives CDR1 DFQATT, CDR2 SNEGSKA (reference sequence). The CDR3 has 15 residues. The CDR3 bases are TGCAGTGCTCAACGACGGGGACGATCCTACAGTGAGCAGTTCTTC. It yields the protein CSAQRRGRSYSEQFF.

This clonotype has a count of ten or more. The chain has TRBV7-2 and TRBJ2-3; the match to TRBD2 covers 7 bases. This CDR3 region has 15 residues. Germline CDR1 is SGHTA and CDR2 is FQGNSA. The J segment lost 7 bases and the V segment lost 1 base, leaving 8 bases of the junction unmatched. The CDR3 sequence is CASSLGRGVSNTQYF. The CDR3 DNA reads TGTGCCAGCAGCTTAGGTCGGGGGGTTTCGAATACGCAGTATTTT.

This clonotype was observed at least ten times. The chain recombines TRBV5-8 with TRBJ1-5; 8 bases line up with TRBD1. The CDR3 has 14 residues. Germline lookup yields CDR1 SGHTS and CDR2 YDEGEE. J was trimmed by 9 bases and V by 4 bases; bases with no gene match: 9. This CDR3 is CASSLRQGSRPQHF. CDR3 DNA sequence: TGTGCCAGCAGCCTAAGACAGGGGTCTCGGCCCCAGCATTTT.

This clonotype was detected once. A much more abundant neighbour one base away suggests this may be a read error. The chain is built from TRBV6-1 and TRBJ1-3; 7 bases line up with TRBD1. This CDR3 comprises 16 residues. Germline V gene sequence: CDR1 MNHNS, CDR2 SASEGT. Unmatched junction bases numbered 6, after V lost 4 bases and J lost 0 bases. CDR3 protein: CASSVRGQFSGNTIYF. Written as DNA, the CDR3 is TGTGCCAGCAGTGTAAGGGGACAGTTCTCTGGAAACACCATATATTTT.

V gene TRBV2 combines with J gene TRBJ1-6, with D unclear. The germline gives CDR1 SNHLY, CDR2 FYNNEI. V was trimmed by 3 bases and J by 7 bases, leaving 13 bases between them. This CDR3 contains 15 residues. The chain's CDR3 is CASSETEAGNSPLHF. In DNA, the CDR3 is TGTGCCAGCAGTGAGACGGAGGCCGGGAATTCACCCCTCCACTTT.

Many counts were recorded for this clonotype. The chain is built from TRBV4-2 and TRBJ1-2, with TRBD1 identical over 10 bases. Germline V gene sequence: CDR1 LGHNA, CDR2 YNFKEQ. Trimming removed 3 bases from V and 3 bases from J; junction bases left unmatched: 1. CDR3 length: 14 amino acids. Written as DNA, the CDR3 is TGTGCCAGCAGCCAGGGGACAGGGGACTATGGCTACACCTTC. Residues: CASSQGTGDYGYTF.

The V and J genes are TRBV5-1 and TRBJ1-6; TRBD1 might be the D (6 bases). Germline CDR1 SGHRS, CDR2 YFSETQ. Trimming shortened V by 4 bases and J by 7 bases, and 12 bases separated the two germline ends. CDR3 length equals 14 residues. CDR3 loop: CASSRDIYNSPLHF. In DNA, the CDR3 is TGCGCCAGCAGCCGGGACATATACAATTCACCCCTCCACTTT.

At least ten counts were recorded for this clonotype. This chain connects TRBV30 to TRBJ1-2; D gene unclear. The CDR3 has 12 amino acids. The ends were cut back, 4 bases at V and 4 bases at J, with 10 bases in the middle. Germline V CDR1 and CDR2: GTSNPN, SVGIG (reference sequence). The CDR3 is CAWTLGSYGYTF. The CDR3 nucleotides are TGTGCCTGGACCTTGGGTAGCTATGGCTACACCTTC.

This clonotype was seen ten or more times. The CDR3 DNA follows: TGTGCCATCAGTGAGTTTTTAGGCAATGAGCAGTTCTTC. Translated: CAISEFLGNEQFF. V and J are TRBV10-3 and TRBJ2-1, with D hard to call. The CDR3 runs 13 residues. Germline loops: CDR1 ENHRY, CDR2 SYGVKD. Trimming shortened V by 1 base and J by 6 bases, and 7 bases separated the two germline ends.

This sequence joins TRBV20-1 and TRBJ2-1; TRBD2 might be the D (6 bases). The germline V and J ends were trimmed by 5 bases and 13 bases, with 18 bases remaining between them. CDR3 length equals 12 residues. Germline CDR1 and CDR2: DFQATT and SNEGSKA (reference sequence). The CDR3 DNA reads as TGCAGTGCTCCGGCGGGGACCGGCAATCAGTTCTTC. It codes for CSAPAGTGNQFF.

This clonotype showed up just once. The chain joins TRBV7-6 to TRBJ1-6; TRBD1 is a possible D gene (5 bases). V shed 2 bases and J shed 8 bases, with 7 bases lying between them. The germline CDR1 and CDR2 sequences are SGHVS and FNYEAQ. The CDR3 contains 13 residues. The DNA of the CDR3 is TGTGCCAGCAGCTTAAGGGGAGATTCACCCCTCCACTTT. Its protein is CASSLRGDSPLHF.

This clonotype was found many times. This rearrangement joins TRBV20-1 to TRBJ2-5; 11 nucleotides align to TRBD2. Germline V gene lookup returns CDR1 DFQATT and CDR2 SNEGSKA (reference sequence). Trimming cost V 2 bases and J 4 bases; bases outside gene matches: 6. CDR3 length: 15 amino acids. CDR3 sequence (DNA): TGCAGTGCTAGAAGGGCTAGCGGGGGGCGAGAGACCCAGTACTTC. As protein: CSARRASGGRETQYF.

A remark on this clonotype: A much larger clonotype is one base distant, so this may be a read error. Lacking the conserved final phenylalanine or tryptophan, this CDR3 likely reflects a read error. The rearrangement joins TRBV7-2 to TRBJ2-5; D call uncertain. This CDR3 is built from 14 residues. The germline V and J ends were trimmed by 5 bases and 1 base, with 11 bases remaining between them. The germline CDR1 and CDR2 sequences are SGHTA and FQGNSA. The CDR3 DNA sequence: TGTGCCAGCAGCCGTAGGCCCTCCCAAGAGACCCAGTACCTC. Protein: CASSRRPSQETQYL.

Ten or more counts support this clonotype. V gene TRBV7-2 combines with J gene TRBJ1-3; D remains unclear. Germline V gene data show CDR1 as SGHTA and CDR2 as FQGNSA. The CDR3 runs to 13 residues. With 5 bases removed from V and 2 bases from J, the gap between germline ends came to 7 bases. CDR3 residues: CASSMTAGNTIYF. The DNA of the CDR3 is TGTGCCAGCAGCATGACCGCTGGAAACACCATATATTTT.